A selection of T cell receptor beta chains follows, all from one sample in a study of T cell repertoires in cytomegalovirus infection. In TCRdb, the reads were re-called with MiXCR into one record per CDR3 protein. The sample yields more than 350,000 distinct CDR3 sequences, roughly a third seen once. Sequenced: PBMCs. These receptors came from a human donor in good health (CMV status not recorded). Some clones in this sample may be carry-over from other donors' samples. CDR3s include the opening cysteine and the closing phenylalanine or tryptophan. The D gene is left open where the match is weak. Clone size, where shown, is once, few, many, or a class for clones that have expanded.

d_gene,v_gene,abundance,j_gene,CDR3nt,CDR3aa
NA,TRBV7-9,many,TRBJ2-5,TGTGCCAGCAGCAAGGGGTTTGAGACCCAGTACTTC,CASSKGFETQYF
NA,TRBV10-3,NA,TRBJ1-1,TGTGCCATCATGGATTATCTGAACACTGAAGCTTTCTTT,CAIMDYLNTEAFF
NA,TRBV7-6,many,TRBJ2-3,TGTGCCAGCAGCTTAAGCCCTTCAGATACGCAGTATTTT,CASSLSPSDTQYF
NA,TRBV2,NA,TRBJ2-7,TGTGCCAGCAGTGAAGCGCTTCACAGGGTTTTCACGGTCGAGCAGTACTTC,CASSEALHRVFTVEQYF
NA,TRBV6-6,NA,TRBJ2-7,TGTGCCAGCGGTGGGGGCCCCAAGAACGAGCAGTACTTC,CASGGGPKNEQYF
NA,TRBV5-6,few,TRBJ2-3,TGTGCCAGCAGCTTGAGGGGACACACAGATACGCAGTATTTT,CASSLRGHTDTQYF
TRBD1,TRBV7-8,NA,TRBJ1-1,TGTGCAAGCAGCTTGGACAGGGGAACTGAATCTTTATTT,CASSLDRGTESLF
TRBD1,TRBV20-1,NA,TRBJ2-1,TGCAGGCCCGGGACAGGCAACTGTAATGAGCAGTTCTTC,CRPGTGNCNEQFF
TRBD1,TRBV12-3/TRBV12-4,NA,TRBJ1-6,TGTGCCAGCAGCCGCGGGGGGGGGACAGGGACTTCACCCCTCCACTTT,CASSRGGGTGTSPLHF
TRBD2,TRBV7-2,many,TRBJ2-5,TGTGCCAGCAGCTTAGCGGGGGGGGGTTTAGAGACCCAGTACTTC,CASSLAGGGLETQYF
TRBD2,TRBV12-3/TRBV12-4,many,TRBJ2-5,TGTGCCAGCAGTCCAAGGACTAGCGGACAAGAGACCCAGTACTTC,CASSPRTSGQETQYF
TRBD2,TRBV20-1,few,TRBJ2-5,TGCAGTCTGCTAGAGCTGGCGGGGGGAGGGGAGACCCAGTACTTC,CSLLELAGGGETQYF
NA,TRBV4-1,few,TRBJ1-2,TGCGCCAGCAGCCAAGTGACCGATTATAACTATGGCTACACCTTC,CASSQVTDYNYGYTF
NA,TRBV6-6,NA,TRBJ1-2,TGTGCCAGCAGTTATGGACCCGTTGGCTATGGCTACACCTTC,CASSYGPVGYGYTF
TRBD1,TRBV19,few,TRBJ2-2,TGTGCCAGTAGCATCCTGGACAGGGGTTCCGGGGAGCTGTTTTTT,CASSILDRGSGELFF
NA,TRBV7-3,NA,TRBJ1-1,TGTGCCAGCAGCTTAAGGTCTAACACTGAAGCTTTCTTT,CASSLRSNTEAFF
NA,TRBV6-5,many,TRBJ2-7,TGTGCCAGCAGTTACCGCGAACAGGGTTACGAGCAGTACTTC,CASSYREQGYEQYF
NA,TRBV7-2,many,TRBJ2-1,TGTGCCAGCAGCTTAAATCTGGATGAGCAGTTCTTC,CASSLNLDEQFF
TRBD1,TRBV28,NA,TRBJ1-5,TGTGCCAGCACCTTTGTTGGGACAGGGGAGAACAATCAGCCCCAGCATTTT,CASTFVGTGENNQPQHF
TRBD2,TRBV24-1,NA,TRBJ2-5,TGTGCCACCAGTGATCGCAAGCGGGGACGCGAGACCCAGTACTTC,CATSDRKRGRETQYF
NA,TRBV14,NA,TRBJ1-2,TGTGCCAGCAGCCAAGATATAGACTCAGTCTATGGCTACACCTTC,CASSQDIDSVYGYTF
NA,TRBV7-8,many,TRBJ2-1,TGTGCCAGCAGTTTTTCTGATGAGCAGTTCTTC,CASSFSDEQFF
NA,TRBV7-8,many,TRBJ2-1,TGTGCCAGCAGCTTTGGGGGGTCGGTAGATGAGCAGTTCTTC,CASSFGGSVDEQFF
NA,TRBV20-1,NA,TRBJ2-5,TGCAGTGCCCCGGCTCGAGCCCAAGAGACCCAGTACTTC,CSAPARAQETQYF
NA,TRBV2,NA,TRBJ2-7,TGTGCCAGCAGTGAGAGAGGGCCCGGAGGGGAGCAGTACTTC,CASSERGPGGEQYF
TRBD2,TRBV12-3/TRBV12-4,many,TRBJ2-7,TGTGCCAGCAGTTTACTAGCGGGGACCTACGAGCAGTACTTC,CASSLLAGTYEQYF
TRBD1,TRBV15,NA,TRBJ1-1,TGTGCCACCAGCAGAGATGTCAGGGGGTCTGAAGCTTTCTTT,CATSRDVRGSEAFF
TRBD1,TRBV6-1,many,TRBJ1-5,TGTGCCAGCAGTCATCCGGGACAGGGCCATCAGCCCCAGCATTTT,CASSHPGQGHQPQHF
NA,TRBV7-6,few,TRBJ1-6,TGTGCCAGCAGCTCCGGGGTCTCCTATAATTCACCCCTCCACTTT,CASSSGVSYNSPLHF
NA,TRBV6-2/TRBV6-3,NA,TRBJ2-1,TGTGCCAGCGACGCCTCCCTGGGGGGTCACAATGAGCAGTTCTTC,CASDASLGGHNEQFF
NA,TRBV7-2,few,TRBJ1-4,TGTGCCAGCAGCCGACAGATAACTAATGAAAAACTGTTTTTT,CASSRQITNEKLFF
TRBD2,TRBV6-2/TRBV6-3,NA,TRBJ2-7,TGTGCCAGCAGTCCGTGTGGTGGTAGCGGGAACACCTACGAGCAGTACTTC,CASSPCGGSGNTYEQYF
NA,TRBV2,NA,TRBJ2-2,TGTGCCAGCAGTGAAGCCGGGACGGAGCTATACACCGGGGAGCTGTTTTTT,CASSEAGTELYTGELFF
NA,TRBV6-5,NA,TRBJ1-6,TGTGCCAGCAGTAGTGGGCCAGGCGCACATCCACCCCTCCACTTT,CASSSGPGAHPPLHF
NA,TRBV13,NA,TRBJ2-3,TGTGCCAGCAGCCTGACTACCGGGGGAGCTATGGAGGGGGATACGCAGTATTTT,CASSLTTGGAMEGDTQYF